This TCR beta chain was identified during a study of control samples from healthy donors and cancer patients. Clones were sequenced by immunoSEQ multiplex PCR, and TCRdb holds only the in-frame ones, with some missing. The sample consists of 90,000 or so clones, around 84% of them appearing once. The source material was PBMCs. This sequence originates from a man between 70 and 80 years old with lung cancer.

CDR3 nucleotides: TGTGCCAGCTCACGGGCAGGGAAAGAGACCCAGTACTTC. Its translation: CASSRAGKETQYF. The rearrangement links TRBV18 to TRBJ2-5, with a weak D call TRBD1 (5 bases). V was pared by 4 bases and J by 3 bases, with 9 bases between. This CDR3 contains 13 residues. CDR1 and CDR2 from the germline V gene are KGHSH and LQKENI.